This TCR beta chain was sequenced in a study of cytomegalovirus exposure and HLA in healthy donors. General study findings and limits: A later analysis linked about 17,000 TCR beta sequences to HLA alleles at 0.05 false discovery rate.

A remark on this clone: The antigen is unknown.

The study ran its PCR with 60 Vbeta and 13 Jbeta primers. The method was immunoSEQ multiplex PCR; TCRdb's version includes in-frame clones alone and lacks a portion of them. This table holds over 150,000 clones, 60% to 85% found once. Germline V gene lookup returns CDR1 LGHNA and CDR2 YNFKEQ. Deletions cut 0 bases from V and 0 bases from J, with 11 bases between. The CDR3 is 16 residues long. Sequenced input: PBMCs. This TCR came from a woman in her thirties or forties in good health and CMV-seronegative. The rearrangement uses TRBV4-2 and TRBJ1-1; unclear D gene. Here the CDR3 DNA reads TGTGCCAGCAGCCAAGATGAGGAGGCACTGAACACTGAAGCTTTCTTT. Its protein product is CASSQDEEALNTEAFF.